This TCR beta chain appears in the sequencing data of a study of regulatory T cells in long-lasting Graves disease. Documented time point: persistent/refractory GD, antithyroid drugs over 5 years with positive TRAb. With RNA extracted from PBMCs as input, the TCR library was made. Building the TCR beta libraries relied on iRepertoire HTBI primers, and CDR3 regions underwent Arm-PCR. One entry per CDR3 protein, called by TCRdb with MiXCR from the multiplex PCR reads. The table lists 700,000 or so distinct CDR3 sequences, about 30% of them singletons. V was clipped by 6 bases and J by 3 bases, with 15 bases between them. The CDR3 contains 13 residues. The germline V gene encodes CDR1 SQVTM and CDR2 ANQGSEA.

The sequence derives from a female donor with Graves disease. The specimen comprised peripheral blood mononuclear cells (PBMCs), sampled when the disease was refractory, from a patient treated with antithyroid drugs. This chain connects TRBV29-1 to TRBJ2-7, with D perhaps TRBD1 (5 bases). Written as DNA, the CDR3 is TGCAGCGTGAAGACAGTTGGGTTCTACGAGCAGTACTTC. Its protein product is CSVKTVGFYEQYF.